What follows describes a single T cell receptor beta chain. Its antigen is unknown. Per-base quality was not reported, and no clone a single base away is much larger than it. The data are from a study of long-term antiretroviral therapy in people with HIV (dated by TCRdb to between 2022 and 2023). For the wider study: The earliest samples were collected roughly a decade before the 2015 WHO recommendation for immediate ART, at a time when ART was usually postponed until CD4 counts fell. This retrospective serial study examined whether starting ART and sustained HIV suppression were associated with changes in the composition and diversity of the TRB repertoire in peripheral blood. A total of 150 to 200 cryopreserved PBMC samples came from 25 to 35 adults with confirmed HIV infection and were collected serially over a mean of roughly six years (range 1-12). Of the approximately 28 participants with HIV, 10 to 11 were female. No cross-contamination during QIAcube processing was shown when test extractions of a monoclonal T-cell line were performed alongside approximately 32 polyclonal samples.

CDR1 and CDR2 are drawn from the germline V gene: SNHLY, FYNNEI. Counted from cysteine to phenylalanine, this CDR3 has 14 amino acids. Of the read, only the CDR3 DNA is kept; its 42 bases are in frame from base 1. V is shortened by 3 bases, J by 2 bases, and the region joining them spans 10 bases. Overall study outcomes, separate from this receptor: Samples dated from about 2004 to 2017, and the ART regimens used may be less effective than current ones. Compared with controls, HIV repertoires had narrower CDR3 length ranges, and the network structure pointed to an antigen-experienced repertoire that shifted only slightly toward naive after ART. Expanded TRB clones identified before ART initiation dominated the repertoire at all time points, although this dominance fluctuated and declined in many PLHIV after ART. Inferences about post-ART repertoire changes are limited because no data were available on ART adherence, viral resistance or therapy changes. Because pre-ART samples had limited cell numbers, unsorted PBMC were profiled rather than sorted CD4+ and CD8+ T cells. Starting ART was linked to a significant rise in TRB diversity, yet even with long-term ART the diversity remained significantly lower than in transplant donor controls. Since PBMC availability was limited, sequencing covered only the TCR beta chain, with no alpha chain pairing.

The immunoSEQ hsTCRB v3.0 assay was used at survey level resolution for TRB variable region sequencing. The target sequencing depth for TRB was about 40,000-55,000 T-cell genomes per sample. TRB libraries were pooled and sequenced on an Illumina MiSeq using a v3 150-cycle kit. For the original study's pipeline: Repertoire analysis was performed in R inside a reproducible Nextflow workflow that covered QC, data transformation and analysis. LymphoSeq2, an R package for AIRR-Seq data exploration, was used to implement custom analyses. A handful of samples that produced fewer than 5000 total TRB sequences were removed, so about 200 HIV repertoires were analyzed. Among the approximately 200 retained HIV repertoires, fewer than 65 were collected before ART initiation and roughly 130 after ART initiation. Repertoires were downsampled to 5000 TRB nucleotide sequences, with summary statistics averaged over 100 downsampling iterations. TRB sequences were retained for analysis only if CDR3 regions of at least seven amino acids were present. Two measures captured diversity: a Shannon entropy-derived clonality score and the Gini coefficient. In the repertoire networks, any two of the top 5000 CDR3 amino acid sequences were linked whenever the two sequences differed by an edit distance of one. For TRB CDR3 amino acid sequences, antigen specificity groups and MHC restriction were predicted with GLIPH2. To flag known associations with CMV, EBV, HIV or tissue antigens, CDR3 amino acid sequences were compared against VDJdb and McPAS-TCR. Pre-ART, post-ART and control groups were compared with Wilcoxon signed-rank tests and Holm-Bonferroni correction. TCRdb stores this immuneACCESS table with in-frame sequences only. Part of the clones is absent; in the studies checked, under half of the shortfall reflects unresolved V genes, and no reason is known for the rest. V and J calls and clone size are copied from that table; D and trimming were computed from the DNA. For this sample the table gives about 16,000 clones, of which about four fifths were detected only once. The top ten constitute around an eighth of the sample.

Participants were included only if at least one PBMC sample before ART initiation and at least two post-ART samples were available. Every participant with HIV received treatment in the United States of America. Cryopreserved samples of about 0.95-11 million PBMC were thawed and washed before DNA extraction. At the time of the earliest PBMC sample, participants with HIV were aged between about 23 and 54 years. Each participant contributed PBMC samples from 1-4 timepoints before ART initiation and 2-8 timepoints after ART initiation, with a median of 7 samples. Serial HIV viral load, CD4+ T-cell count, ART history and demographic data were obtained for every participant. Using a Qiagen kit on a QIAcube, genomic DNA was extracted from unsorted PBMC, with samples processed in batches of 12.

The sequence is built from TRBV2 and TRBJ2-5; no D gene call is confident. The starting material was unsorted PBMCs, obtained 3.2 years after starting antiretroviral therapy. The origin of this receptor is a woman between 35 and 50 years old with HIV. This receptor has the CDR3 CASSDPGNQETQYF. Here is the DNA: TGTGCCAGCAGTGACCCGGGTAATCAAGAGACCCAGTACTTC. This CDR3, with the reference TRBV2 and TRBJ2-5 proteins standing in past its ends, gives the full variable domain EPEVTQTPSHQVTQMGQEVILRCVPISNHLYFYWYRQILGQKVEFLVSFYNNEISEKSEIFDDQFSVERPDGSNFTLKIRSTKLEDSAMYFCASSDPGNQETQYFGPGTRLLVL.